This TCR beta chain was captured in a study of Ad26.COV2.S vaccination and SARS-CoV-2 variants. At the level of the study: Once, or twice with 56 days between doses, Ad26.COV2.S was given intramuscularly.

Profiled with immunoSEQ multiplex PCR; TCRdb holds only in-frame clones, not every one. The sample carries about 440,000 clones, roughly 87% recorded once. The sample's treatment: 15 to 20 received Ad26.COV2.S at low or high dose, single or two shots; 5 received placebo; per-sample allocation not given. Collection of the samples took place on day 63 after the first injection of vaccine or placebo. The trim removed 6 bases at V and 7 bases at J, leaving 5 bases unmatched. Germline CDR1 and CDR2: MNHEY and SVGAGI. The CDR3 has 13 amino acids. This receptor was obtained from a person aged 18-65 years who received the Ad26.COV2.S COVID-19 vaccine or a placebo. The chain recombines TRBV6-5 with TRBJ2-7, with 11 positions matching TRBD1. Sample: peripheral blood, taken in a trial of Ad26.COV2.S vaccine versus placebo. CDR3 DNA sequence: TGTGCCAGCAGGGGGACAGGGGGTAGGGAGCAGTACTTC. Translating gives CASRGTGGREQYF.